What follows are 26 T cell receptor beta chains derived from one specimen sequenced in a study of T cell changes during pregnancy in multiple sclerosis. TCRdb's copy holds only in-frame clones and misses some; the assay was immunoSEQ multiplex PCR. The sample consists of tens of thousands of clones, about nine tenths of them appearing once. Sequenced material: peripheral blood, taken after pregnancy. The receptors come from a female donor in good health, enrolled as a control in a pregnancy study.

This clone was seen only once. The chain employs TRBV29-1 and TRBJ2-5, with D perhaps TRBD2 (7 bases). CDR3 length: 15 residues. The germline V gene encodes CDR1 SQVTM and CDR2 ANQGSEA. Trimming shortened V by 2 bases and J by 5 bases, and 18 bases separated the two germline ends. CDR3 residues: CSVEKGGTRMETQYF. The CDR3 DNA follows: TGCAGCGTTGAAAAGGGGGGGACAAGGATGGAGACCCAGTACTTC. Full variable domain (missing parts from reference TRBV29-1 and TRBJ2-5): SAVISQKPSRDICQRGTSLTIQCQVDSQVTMMFWYRQQPGQSLTLIATANQGSEATYESGFVIDKFPISRPNLTFSTLTVSNMSPEDSSIYLCSVEKGGTRMETQYFGPGTRLLVL.

V usage is TRBV6-1 and J usage is TRBJ2-7; D is ambiguous. Germline V gene sequence: CDR1 MNHNS, CDR2 SASEGT. This CDR3 is 13 amino acids long. Trimming pared 4 bases from V and 2 bases from J, leaving 9 bases between. The CDR3 DNA is TGTGCCAGCAGTGCTGCCAGTACCTACGAGCAGTACTTC. Residues: CASSAASTYEQYF.

V and J are TRBV7-2 and TRBJ2-1; TRBD2 agrees at 9 bases. V gave up 0 bases and J gave up 4 bases; unmatched junction bases: 4. Germline assignment: CDR1 SGHTA and CDR2 FQGNSA. This CDR3 has 16 amino acids. This CDR3 reads CASSLAQGLAYNEQFF. In DNA, the CDR3 is TGTGCCAGCAGCTTAGCCCAGGGACTAGCTTACAATGAGCAGTTCTTC.

The chain carries TRBV28 and TRBJ2-7; 9 nucleotides agree with TRBD1. In germline, CDR1 is MDHEN, CDR2 SYDVKM. Germline trimming cut 7 bases from V and 2 bases from J; bases unmatched to any gene: 9. The CDR3 sequence is 15 residues long. This CDR3 is CASIPRGQGAYEQYF. The CDR3 DNA is TGTGCCAGCATTCCTCGGGGACAGGGAGCCTACGAGCAGTACTTC.

The CDR3 region has the DNA TGTGCCAGCAGCCCCCCCCTGACAACAATCTCCTCAGAGACCCAGTACTTC. It is translated as CASSPPLTTISSETQYF. The chain joins TRBV14 to TRBJ2-5, with D unresolved. Germline V CDR1 and CDR2: SGHDN, FVKESK. The CDR3 has 17 residues. V lost 4 bases, J lost 4 bases, and 22 bases lay in between.

The J gene is TRBJ2-2, the V gene TRBV28; unclear D gene. V gave up 2 bases and J gave up 3 bases, with 13 bases separating them. The CDR3 runs 16 residues. Germline V gene data show CDR1 as MDHEN and CDR2 as SYDVKM. CDR3 sequence: CASSLPRHTDTGELFF. The CDR3 DNA reads TGTGCCAGCAGTTTACCCCGACATACAGACACCGGGGAGCTGTTTTTT.

This chain links TRBV7-9 with TRBJ2-7; 8 bases are shared with TRBD1. Losses at the gene ends were 4 bases for V and 4 bases for J; bases not matched to a gene: 9. This CDR3 spans 15 amino acids. CDR1 and CDR2 (germline): SEHNR, FQNEAQ (reference sequence). The CDR3 sequence: CASSSASGGRYEQYF. The CDR3 bases are TGTGCCAGCAGCTCCGCCTCAGGGGGCAGGTACGAGCAGTACTTC.

This rearrangement joins TRBV29-1 to TRBJ1-3, with D perhaps TRBD1 (6 bases). V dropped 4 bases and J dropped 6 bases, with 13 bases sitting between them. The CDR3 spans 13 residues. The germline V gene encodes CDR1 SQVTM and CDR2 ANQGSEA. CDR3 region: CSVGGRTENTIYF. DNA of the CDR3: TGCAGCGTTGGGGGGCGGACCGAAAACACCATATATTTT.

The V gene is TRBV2, the J gene TRBJ2-3, with D possibly being TRBD2 (7 bases). Germline CDR1 reads SNHLY; CDR2 reads FYNNEI. This CDR3 has 15 residues. Trimming shortened V by 2 bases and J by 2 bases, and 11 bases separated the two germline ends. CDR3 sequence (DNA): TGTGCCAGCAGTGAAATAGGGGGGGTCACAGATACGCAGTATTTT. Protein sequence: CASSEIGGVTDTQYF.

The chain carries TRBV7-9 and TRBJ2-7, with 7 bases lining up with TRBD1. The J segment lost 3 bases and the V segment lost 6 bases, leaving 5 bases of the junction unmatched. The germline CDR1 and CDR2 sequences are SEHNR and FQNEAQ (reference sequence). The CDR3 consists of 13 residues. The CDR3 DNA is TGTGCCAGCAGTCGCAGGGACAGCTACGAGCAGTACTTC. Translating gives CASSRRDSYEQYF.

This clone was observed a handful of times. The gene calls are TRBV2 and TRBJ1-1; TRBD1 agrees at 7 bases. Trimming cost V 4 bases and J 7 bases; bases outside gene matches: 3. The CDR3 is 12 residues long. The germline V gene has CDR1 SNHLY and CDR2 FYNNEI. CDR3 DNA sequence: TGTGCCAGCAGTGCCGGACAGGTTGAAGCTTTCTTT. Translation gives CASSAGQVEAFF.

In the case of this clone: Germline and junction disagree at one end, which may indicate a read error. V is TRBV28 and J is TRBJ2-7; 9 bases agree with TRBD1. This CDR3 comprises 11 residues. CDR1 and CDR2 from the germline V gene are MDHEN and SYDVKM. The CDR3 DNA reads as TGCGGGACAGGGCCGGAATACGAGCAGTACTTC. It codes for CGTGPEYEQYF.

The chain recombines TRBV5-6 with TRBJ2-7, with 14 bases identical to TRBD2. Unmatched junction bases numbered 3, after V lost 3 bases and J lost 1 base. CDR1 and CDR2 (germline): SGHDT, YYEEEE. The CDR3 contains 16 residues. For the CDR3, the DNA is TGTGCCAGCAGCTGGGGGACTAGCGGGGGTTCCTACGAGCAGTACTTC. This sequence encodes CASSWGTSGGSYEQYF.

The chain employs TRBV10-3 and TRBJ2-7; D may be TRBD2 (7 bases). V gave up 9 bases and J gave up 4 bases, with 19 bases separating them. CDR3 size: 14 residues. The V gene's germline CDR1 is ENHRY and CDR2 SYGVKD. Written as DNA, the CDR3 is TGTGCCATAGTGGGGGGGCCGGACTCTTACGAGCAGTACTTC. The encoded protein is CAIVGGPDSYEQYF.

J is TRBJ2-7 and V is TRBV28; 9 positions match TRBD1. Germline assignment: CDR1 MDHEN and CDR2 SYDVKM. This CDR3 contains 15 residues. The J segment lost 2 bases and the V segment lost 6 bases, leaving 8 bases of the junction unmatched. The DNA of the CDR3 is TGTGCCAGCAGGAGGCCGGGACAGGGCACCTACGAGCAGTACTTC. It encodes CASRRPGQGTYEQYF.

This chain uses TRBV5-1 with TRBJ2-5; 7 bases line up with TRBD1. CDR1 is SGHRS, CDR2 YFSETQ, per germline. V lost 0 bases to trimming and J lost 3 bases; unmatched junction nucleotides: 2. The CDR3 is 14 residues long. Written as DNA, the CDR3 is TGCGCCAGCAGCTTGGTGGGACAGAAAGAGACCCAGTACTTC. Translation gives CASSLVGQKETQYF.

J is TRBJ2-4 and V is TRBV30, with D possibly TRBD2 on 7 matching bases. Germline V gene data show CDR1 as GTSNPN and CDR2 as SVGIG (reference sequence). V gave up 3 bases and J gave up 0 bases, with 9 bases separating them. This CDR3 contains 14 residues. In nucleotides, the CDR3 is TGTGCCTGGAGAGGGGGGGTAGCCAAAAACATTCAGTACTTC. This sequence encodes CAWRGGVAKNIQYF.

The V and J genes are TRBV6-1 and TRBJ2-1, with 11 bases that match TRBD2. Germline V gene sequence: CDR1 MNHNS, CDR2 SASEGT. The CDR3 is 14 residues long. Trimming removed 4 bases from V and 8 bases from J; junction bases left unmatched: 4. The CDR3 DNA follows: TGTGCCAGCAGTGCTCTAGCGGGGGGCCATGAGCAGTTCTTC. Translation gives CASSALAGGHEQFF.

This rearrangement joins TRBV2 to TRBJ1-1; D is unclear. The CDR3 has 13 residues. CDR1 is SNHLY and CDR2 is FYNNEI in the germline V gene. V shed 2 bases and J shed 1 base, with 5 bases lying between them. CDR3 sequence: CASSENTNTEAFF. For the CDR3, the DNA is TGTGCCAGCAGTGAAAACACGAACACTGAAGCTTTCTTT.

The V gene is TRBV18, the J gene TRBJ1-2, with D unclear. Germline-derived CDR1 and CDR2 are KGHSH and LQKENI. The V gene lost 0 bases and the J gene lost 6 bases, with 5 bases spanning the gap. The CDR3 consists of 12 residues. CDR3 protein: CASSPPSDGYTF. For the CDR3, the DNA is TGTGCCAGCTCACCACCGTCGGATGGCTACACCTTC.

The CDR3 region has the DNA TGTGCCAGCAGCCCGGGACTAGCGGGGTACAATGAGCAGTTCTTC. Its translation is CASSPGLAGYNEQFF. This chain links TRBV7-9 with TRBJ2-1, with 13 bases identical to TRBD2. Germline CDR1 SEHNR, CDR2 FQNEAQ (reference sequence). V trimming: 5 bases; J trimming: 4 bases; junction bases outside the gene matches: 2. There are 15 residues in the CDR3. The full variable domain, its missing parts supplied by reference TRBV7-9 and TRBJ2-1, is DTGVSQNPRHKITKRGQNVTFRCDPISEHNRLYWYRQTLGQGPEFLTYFQNEAQLEKSRLLSDRFSAERPKGSFSTLEIQRTEQGDSAMYLCASSPGLAGYNEQFFGPGTRLTVL.

The rearrangement uses TRBV5-1 and TRBJ2-2, with D uncertain. Trimming cost V 0 bases and J 4 bases, with 7 bases left between them. Germline CDR1 SGHRS, CDR2 YFSETQ. The CDR3 runs 14 residues. The CDR3 coding sequence is TGCGCCAGCAGCTTGGAGTGGCCCACCGGGGAGCTGTTTTTT. Protein: CASSLEWPTGELFF.

The chain uses TRBV4-1 and TRBJ2-5; D is uncertain. Germline values: CDR1 MGHRA, CDR2 YSYEKL. The CDR3 extends over 13 amino acids. The ends were cut back, 4 bases at V and 5 bases at J, with 11 bases in the middle. The CDR3 DNA reads as TGCGCCAGCAGCCTCGGTGGGCTCGAGACCCAGTACTTC. Translated: CASSLGGLETQYF.

The CDR3 sequence: CASSSSDRGRNQPQHF. CDR3 DNA: TGTGCCAGCAGTTCTTCCGACAGGGGGCGAAATCAGCCCCAGCATTTT. V gene TRBV6-6 combines with J gene TRBJ1-5, with 10 bases fitting TRBD1. Germline V gene lookup returns CDR1 MNHNY and CDR2 SVGAGI (reference sequence). Trimming cost V 4 bases and J 4 bases; bases outside gene matches: 7. CDR3 length: 16 amino acids.

This chain joins TRBV18 and TRBJ2-3; D uncertain. This CDR3 comprises 15 residues. V was shortened by 6 bases and J by 2 bases, with 15 bases between the two germline ends. Germline loops: CDR1 KGHSH, CDR2 LQKENI. CDR3 bases: TGTGCCAGCTCCCGGCGGCTGGCGAACACAGATACGCAGTATTTT. As protein: CASSRRLANTDTQYF.

The chain is built from TRBV28 and TRBJ2-3; D possibly corresponds to TRBD2 (6 bases). The CDR3 has 14 amino acids. The germline gives CDR1 MDHEN, CDR2 SYDVKM. The V gene lost 7 bases and the J gene lost 0 bases, with 11 bases spanning the gap. CDR3 DNA sequence: TGTGCCAGCAATCTAGCGTCTAGCACAGATACGCAGTATTTT. It specifies CASNLASSTDTQYF.